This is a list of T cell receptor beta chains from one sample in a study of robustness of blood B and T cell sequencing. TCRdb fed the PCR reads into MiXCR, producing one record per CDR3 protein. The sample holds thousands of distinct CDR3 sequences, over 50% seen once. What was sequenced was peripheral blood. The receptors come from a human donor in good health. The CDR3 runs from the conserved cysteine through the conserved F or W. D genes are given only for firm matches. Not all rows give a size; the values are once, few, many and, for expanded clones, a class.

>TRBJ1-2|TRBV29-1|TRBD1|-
TGCAGCGTTCCAGGGGGAGGGGGCTACACCTTC
CSVPGGGGYTF
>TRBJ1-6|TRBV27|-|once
TGTGCCAGCAGAACAGCGTCCTTGGGGAATTCACCCCTCCACTTT
CASRTASLGNSPLHF
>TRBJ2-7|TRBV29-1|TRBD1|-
TGCAGCGTTGAGGGGTTTACCGGGACAGGAAATAAGCAGTACTTC
CSVEGFTGTGNKQYF
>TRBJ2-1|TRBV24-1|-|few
TGTGCCACCAGTGACCCCCCGAGCGGGAATGAGCAGTTCTTC
CATSDPPSGNEQFF
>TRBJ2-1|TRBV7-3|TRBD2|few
TGTGCCAGCAGCTTAACAGCGGGGGGGTTCAATGAGCAGTTCTTC
CASSLTAGGFNEQFF
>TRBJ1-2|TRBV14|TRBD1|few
TGTGCCAGCAGCCATTCGGACAGGCGCGGGAACTATGGCTACACCTTC
CASSHSDRRGNYGYTF
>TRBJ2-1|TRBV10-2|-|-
TGCGCCAGCAGTGAGTCTAAGGGGAATGAGCAGTTCTTC
CASSESKGNEQFF
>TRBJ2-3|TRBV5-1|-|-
TGCGCCAGCAGCTTGGCCGTGACGACTACAGCCACAGATACGCAGTATTTT
CASSLAVTTTATDTQYF
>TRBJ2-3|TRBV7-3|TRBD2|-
TGTGCCAGCAGCTTTAACCCTCAGTCATCGGGAGGGGATACGCAGTATTTT
CASSFNPQSSGGDTQYF
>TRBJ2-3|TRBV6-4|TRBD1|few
TGTGCCAGCAGTGACGGGACAGGGGGTCCAGATACGCAGTATTTT
CASSDGTGGPDTQYF
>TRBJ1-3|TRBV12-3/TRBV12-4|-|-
TGTGCCAGCAGTCGAGGGACTGGAAACACCATATATTTT
CASSRGTGNTIYF
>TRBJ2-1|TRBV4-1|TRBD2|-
TGCGCCAGCAGCCAAGTGATGGTGCGGGGGATAGGGGATGAGCAGTTCTTC
CASSQVMVRGIGDEQFF
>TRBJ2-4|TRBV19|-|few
TGTGCCAGTAGCCACCAGGGGGGCCTAGCCAAAAACATTCAGTACTTC
CASSHQGGLAKNIQYF
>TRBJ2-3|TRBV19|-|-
TGTGCCAGTAGTATAGGGCAGGGGACATCAGATACGCAGTATTTT
CASSIGQGTSDTQYF
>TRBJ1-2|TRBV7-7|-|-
TGTGCCAGCAGCTTCCCTCTGGCAGGCGACTATGGCTACACCTTC
CASSFPLAGDYGYTF
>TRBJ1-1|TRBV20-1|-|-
TGCAGTGCTAAAGACAGGAACACTGAAGCTTTCTTT
CSAKDRNTEAFF
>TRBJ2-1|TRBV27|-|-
TGTGCCAGCAGTTTTAGAGGCAATGAGCAGTTCTTC
CASSFRGNEQFF
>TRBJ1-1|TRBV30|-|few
TGTGCCTGGAATGGGGGGTGGGCGAACACTGAAGCTTTCTTT
CAWNGGWANTEAFF
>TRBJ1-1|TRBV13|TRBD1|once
TGTGCCAGCAGCTTGGGACAGTTGAACACTGAAGCTTTCTTT
CASSLGQLNTEAFF
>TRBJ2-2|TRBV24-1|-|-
TGTGCCACCAGGACCTCTCGGACACCGGACGGGGAGCTGTTTTTT
CATRTSRTPDGELFF
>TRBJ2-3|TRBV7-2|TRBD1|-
TGTGCCAGCAGCCAACTACAGGGGGCGCGGGGTACGCAGTATTTT
CASSQLQGARGTQYF
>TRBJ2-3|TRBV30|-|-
TGTGCCTGGACCAAGGGAGTCTTGACTAGCACAGATACGCAGTATTTT
CAWTKGVLTSTDTQYF
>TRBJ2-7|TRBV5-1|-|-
TGCGCCAGCACCTTGAGGAGGGGACAGCGGATATACGAGCAGTACTTC
CASTLRRGQRIYEQYF
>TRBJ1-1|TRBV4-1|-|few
TGCGCCAGCAGCCCATCCCCTATCGGGCGGGCTGAGGAAGCTTTCTTT
CASSPSPIGRAEEAFF
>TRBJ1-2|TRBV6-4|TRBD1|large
TGTGCCAGCAGTACAGGGGGCGAGAGAGATGGCTACACCTTC
CASSTGGERDGYTF
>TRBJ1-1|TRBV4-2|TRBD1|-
TGTGCCAGCAGCCCTCAGGGGGCGCGGAACACTGAAGCTTTCTTT
CASSPQGARNTEAFF
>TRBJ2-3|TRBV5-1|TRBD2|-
TGCGCCAGCAGCTTGAGGACTAGCGGGGGAGGAGATACGCAGTATTTT
CASSLRTSGGGDTQYF
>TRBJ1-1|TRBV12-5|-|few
TGTGCTAGTCATCAAAGGAGTTCCAACACTGAAGCTTTCTTT
CASHQRSSNTEAFF
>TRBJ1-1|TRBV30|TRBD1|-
TGTGCCGGCAACAGGGGGGCTGAAGCTTTCTTT
CAGNRGAEAFF
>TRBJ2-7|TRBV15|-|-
TGTGCCACCAGCAGAGATTCCTTACTGGCAACGGGACCCAAAGGAACCTACGAGCAGTACTTC
CATSRDSLLATGPKGTYEQYF
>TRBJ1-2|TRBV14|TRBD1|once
TGTGCCAGCAGCCAAAACACAAATGCAGGGGGCTATGGCTACACCTTC
CASSQNTNAGGYGYTF
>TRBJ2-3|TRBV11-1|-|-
TGTGCCAGCAGCTTAGCGTTAGAGGGCACAGATACGCAGTATTTT
CASSLALEGTDTQYF
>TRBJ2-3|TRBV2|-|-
TGTGCCAGCAGTGCCTTGACAGATACGCAGTATTTT
CASSALTDTQYF
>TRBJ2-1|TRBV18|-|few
TGTGCCAGCTCACCACGCAGCGGCATCAATGAGCAGTTCTTC
CASSPRSGINEQFF
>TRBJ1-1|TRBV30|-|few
TGTGCCTGTATAAGGGGAGATACTGAAGCTTTCTTT
CACIRGDTEAFF
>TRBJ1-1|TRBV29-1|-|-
TGCAGCGTTGATCTGGGCAAGAACACTGAAGCTTTCTTT
CSVDLGKNTEAFF
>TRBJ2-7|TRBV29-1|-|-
TGCAGCGTTGGTGGACTCAGCTCCTACGAGCAGTACTTC
CSVGGLSSYEQYF
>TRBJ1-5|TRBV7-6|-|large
TGTGCCAGCAGCCTCGAGGGGAGAGGGGGCAATCAGCCCCAGCATTTT
CASSLEGRGGNQPQHF
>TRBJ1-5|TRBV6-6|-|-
TGTGCCAGCAGTTACGGGGGCAATAGCAATCAGCCCCAGCATTTT
CASSYGGNSNQPQHF
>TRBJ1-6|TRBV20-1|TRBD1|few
TGCAGTGCTAAAGACAGGGAGAATTCACCCCTCCACTTT
CSAKDRENSPLHF
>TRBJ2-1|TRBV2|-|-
TGTGCCAGCAGTGACAGACAGAACAATGAGCAGTTCTTC
CASSDRQNNEQFF
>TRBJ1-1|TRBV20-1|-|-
TGCAGTGCTAGAGGGGTTGGGGGAGAGGGGATGTACACTGAAGCTTTCTTT
CSARGVGGEGMYTEAFF
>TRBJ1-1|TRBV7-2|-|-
TGTGCCAGCAGCTTAGTACAGAACACTGAAGCTTTCTTT
CASSLVQNTEAFF
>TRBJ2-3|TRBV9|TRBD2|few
TGTGCCAGCAGCGTAGCTTCGGCGGGGGGCCTCAGCACAGATACGCAGTATTTT
CASSVASAGGLSTDTQYF
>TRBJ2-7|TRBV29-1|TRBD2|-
TGCAGCGTTCGAACGCCCGGGACTAGCATTGAGAAGTACTTC
CSVRTPGTSIEKYF
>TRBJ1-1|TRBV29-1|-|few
TGCAGCGTTGAATGGCCACAGTCTAACACTGAAGCTTTCTTT
CSVEWPQSNTEAFF
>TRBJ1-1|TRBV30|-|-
TGTGCCTGGAGCTGGGGCGGAGAAGCTTTCTTT
CAWSWGGEAFF
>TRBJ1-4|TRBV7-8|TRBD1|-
TGTGCCAGCAGCTTAGGCGTACTACAGGGGAGTGAAAAACTGTTTTTT
CASSLGVLQGSEKLFF
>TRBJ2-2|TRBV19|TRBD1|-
TGTGCCAGTAGTCTCGGGACAGGGGGACCTGGGGAGCTGTTTTTT
CASSLGTGGPGELFF
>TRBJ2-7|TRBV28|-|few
TGTGCCAGCAGTACCGCCTCCTACGAGCAGTACTTC
CASSTASYEQYF
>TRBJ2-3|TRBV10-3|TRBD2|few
TGTGCCATAGGGACTAGCGGGGGGGCGCCCGATACGCAGTATTTT
CAIGTSGGAPDTQYF